The source of this TCR beta chain is a study of cytomegalovirus exposure and HLA in healthy donors. At the time of sampling, donors were nominally healthy, though unrecorded immune exposures were likely. Points on this clone: Its cognate antigen is unknown. At one end, the junction sequence differs from germline, possibly due to a read error. The identical CDR3 is also encoded by other nucleotide sequences in the sample.

PCR primers comprised 60 Vbeta and 13 Jbeta primers. Generated by immunoSEQ multiplex PCR, the TCRdb table keeps only in-frame clones and is missing some. The repertoire holds 110,000 or so clones, around 77% seen once, with more than 15% in the top ten. CDR3 length equals 13 residues. Per germline, CDR1 LNHNV and CDR2 YYDKDF (reference sequence). The study, taken as a whole, reports: High sensitivity and specificity were reportedly achieved when the classifier diagnosed cytomegalovirus status.

The sample was PBMCs. V and J are TRBV15 and TRBJ2-5; 7 bases are shared with TRBD2. This TCR was sampled from a man between 50 and 59 years old in good health and CMV-seropositive. The CDR3 DNA reads as TGTGCCACCAGCGGTCCGGCGGGAGAGACCCAATACTTC. Amino acid sequence: CATSGPAGETQYF.